The rows below give T cell receptor beta chains drawn from one sample of a study of a mutant IDH1 vaccine in newly diagnosed glioma. The protocol was immunoSEQ multiplex PCR, while the TCRdb copy is restricted to in-frame clones and leaves out a portion. This repertoire shows about 32,000 clones, more than 70% found once; its top ten account for 2.2%. No antigen is known for these receptors. This material consisted of PBMCs, taken from a glioma patient whose treatment included an IDH1 peptide vaccine. The receptor source for this set is a man aged 35-49 years with glioma. CDR3s include the opening cysteine and the closing phenylalanine or tryptophan. A D gene is named only where the DNA matches it firmly. Clone size, where shown, is once, few, many, or a class for clones that have expanded.

size	D	V	J	CDR3	DNA
-	TRBD1	TRBV5-1	TRBJ2-2	CASSGTGTGVYTGELFF	TGCGCCAGCAGCGGGACCGGGACAGGGGTTTATACCGGGGAGCTGTTTTTT
-	TRBD1	TRBV5-1	TRBJ2-3	CASSRTGASTDTQYF	TGCGCCAGCAGCCGGACAGGGGCTAGCACAGATACGCAGTATTTT
-	-	TRBV15	TRBJ1-5	CATSRDQVPNQPQHF	TGTGCCACCAGCAGAGATCAGGTACCCAATCAGCCCCAGCATTTT
-	TRBD1	TRBV14	TRBJ2-7	CASSPQTGVFYEQYF	TGTGCCAGCAGCCCCCAGACAGGGGTTTTCTACGAGCAGTACTTC
-	TRBD1	TRBV4-1	TRBJ1-4	CASSQDRRDSGEKLFF	TGCGCCAGCAGCCAAGATCGAAGGGACAGTGGTGAAAAACTGTTTTTT
-	TRBD2	TRBV10-3	TRBJ2-1	CATRPGTSFSSSYNEQFF	TGTGCCACACGTCCTGGGACTAGCTTTTCGAGCTCCTACAATGAGCAGTTCTTC
-	-	TRBV5-6	TRBJ2-3	CASTRSGVTRDTQYF	TGTGCCAGCACCCGGTCTGGCGTCACCCGGGATACGCAGTATTTT
once	-	TRBV6-1	TRBJ1-1	CASSERGGGKNTEAFF	TGTGCCAGCAGTGAAAGGGGGGGCGGGAAGAACACTGAAGCTTTCTTT
-	-	TRBV9	TRBJ1-5	CASSVGQGNQPQHF	TGTGCCAGCAGCGTAGGGCAGGGCAATCAGCCCCAGCATTTT
-	TRBD2	TRBV18	TRBJ2-1	CASSQTAQGTSGGLRNEQFF	TGTGCCAGCTCACAAACAGCGCAAGGGACTAGCGGGGGCTTGAGGAATGAGCAGTTCTTC
-	TRBD1	TRBV5-6	TRBJ2-5	CASSFPTGTGKTQYF	TGTGCCAGCAGCTTTCCAACCGGGACAGGGAAGACCCAGTACTTC
-	-	TRBV28	TRBJ1-5	CASRLTGWGQPQHF	TGTGCCAGCAGACTTACAGGGTGGGGTCAGCCCCAGCATTTT
-	TRBD2	TRBV5-1	TRBJ2-6	CASQRESGANVLTF	TGCGCCAGCCAGCGGGAGTCTGGGGCCAACGTCCTGACTTTC
-	TRBD1	TRBV27	TRBJ1-1	CASSNRGSSIEAFF	TGTGCCAGCTCGAACAGGGGCTCGTCGATTGAAGCTTTCTTT
-	TRBD2	TRBV5-1	TRBJ2-5	CASSPRTSGAQETQYF	TGCGCCAGCAGCCCCCGGACTAGCGGCGCTCAAGAGACCCAGTACTTC
-	TRBD2	TRBV2	TRBJ2-4	CASAYTSGRLENIQYF	TGTGCCAGCGCTTATACTAGCGGGAGATTGGAAAACATTCAGTACTTC
-	TRBD1	TRBV5-4	TRBJ1-1	CASSFDLGRGLVEAFF	TGTGCCAGCAGCTTTGATTTAGGCAGGGGGCTAGTTGAAGCTTTCTTT
-	-	TRBV5-4	TRBJ1-2	CASSSIEGPSNYGYTF	TGTGCCAGCAGCTCGATAGAGGGACCCTCTAACTATGGCTACACCTTC
-	-	TRBV28	TRBJ2-2	CASDADFHTGELFF	TGTGCCTCCGACGCGGATTTTCACACCGGGGAGCTGTTTTTT
-	TRBD2	TRBV7-3	TRBJ2-1	CASSPLAGYNEQFF	TGTGCCAGCAGTCCTCTAGCGGGTTACAATGAGCAGTTCTTC
few	TRBD1	TRBV19	TRBJ1-1	CASSTSGQGAIEAFF	TGTGCCAGTAGTACCTCGGGACAGGGGGCGATTGAAGCTTTCTTT
-	-	TRBV7-9	TRBJ1-3	CASSPDSPGNTIYF	TGTGCCAGCAGCCCCGATTCGCCCGGAAACACCATATATTTT
-	TRBD1	TRBV7-2	TRBJ1-5	CASSLGTGQPQHF	TGTGCCAGCAGCTTAGGGACAGGTCAGCCCCAGCATTTT
-	-	TRBV29-1	TRBJ2-3	CSVEGRGLADTQYF	TGCAGCGTTGAGGGTCGGGGGCTAGCGGATACGCAGTATTTT
once	-	TRBV6-1	TRBJ2-1	CASKSNGVAEQFF	TGTGCCAGCAAATCTAACGGGGTAGCTGAGCAGTTCTTC
once	-	TRBV7-9	TRBJ1-1	CASSLRPGRIVDTEAFF	TGTGCCAGCAGCTTACGGCCAGGGCGTATTGTGGACACTGAAGCTTTCTTT
-	TRBD1	TRBV5-1	TRBJ2-5	CASSSVFSAQGRGETQYF	TGCGCCAGCAGCTCCGTCTTCTCCGCACAGGGGCGAGGCGAGACCCAGTACTTC